This TCR beta chain was documented in a study of blood T cell repertoires in COVID-19. About the research overall: Acute and convalescent COVID-19 samples came from the United States, Italy and Spain.

In the authors' methods: Reference gene primer amplification yielded estimated nucleated cell counts. The data were produced by immunoSEQ multiplex PCR, yet TCRdb's version contains in-frame clones alone and is incomplete. That table is the source of V, J and clone size, and D and trimming were worked out from the DNA. The data show tens of thousands of clones, with more than 75% seen just once and about 15% held by the top ten. Material for sequencing was peripheral blood. The TCR comes from a woman in her seventies with acute or convalescent COVID-19.

Here the CDR3 reads CASSEGTGREKLFF. The CDR3, as DNA: TGTGCCAGCAGTGAAGGGACAGGGAGGGAAAAACTGTTTTTT. This chain joins TRBV6-1 and TRBJ1-4; TRBD1 aligns across 8 bases. Looked up from germline, CDR1 is MNHNS and CDR2 is SASEGT. Trimming removed 1 base from V and 8 bases from J; junction bases left unmatched: 3. The CDR3 consists of 14 residues.